A few counts support the clone carrying this T cell receptor beta chain. Its antigen is not known. V lost 4 bases to trimming and J lost 6 bases; unmatched junction nucleotides: 8. The CDR3 runs to 14 residues. The germline gives CDR1 SGDLS, CDR2 YYNGEE. This sample was taken from a study of T cells in localized non-small cell lung cancer. General study findings and limits: Turning up in adjacent lung were a median around 60 of the top 100 tumor clones. Sequence data derive from only one tumor region, so heterogeneity remains possible.

Measured with immunoSEQ multiplex PCR; TCRdb has only the in-frame clones, and not every one. The data show about 2,400 clones, with 22% seen just once and over 9.5% held by the top ten. Researchers cut adjacent lung at least 2 cm from the tumor margin, and it showed no atypia. The input for sequencing was normal lung tissue next to the tumor, taken before any cancer treatment. This receptor was obtained from an older male donor with stage I squamous cell lung carcinoma. The chain couples TRBV9 to TRBJ2-7, with 9 bases that match TRBD1. This CDR3 reads CASSSRDRDLEQYF. CDR3 nucleotides: TGTGCCAGCAGCTCCCGGGACAGGGACCTCGAGCAGTACTTC.